A single T cell receptor (beta chain) is shown here with its context. Original processing notes: Estimation of nucleated cell counts was performed using reference gene primer amplification. Data came from immunoSEQ multiplex PCR; TCRdb stores just in-frame clones and leaves some out. That table supplies the V and J calls and clone size; D and trimming were determined from the DNA. There are a few hundred thousand clones in the sample; approximately 86% occur only once, and about a tenth lies in the top ten. Enrollees, roughly 18 to 90 years old, lived in 25 or so US areas. Participants had their cohort set by participant-reported clinical history. The germline gives CDR1 SQVTM, CDR2 ANQGSEA. The CDR3 sequence is 13 residues long. The V gene lost 1 base and the J gene lost 2 bases, with 9 bases spanning the gap. The data were obtained in a study of blood T cell repertoires in COVID-19. Study in general: PBMCs, B-cell-depleted T cells, or T cells were the source of the cDNA or gDNA that made up the material.

The sample consisted of PBMCs or T cells enriched from blood (not recorded which). The receptor was isolated from a man aged 18-30 years with acute COVID-19. The V and J genes are TRBV29-1 and TRBJ2-7; no reliable D call. CDR3 protein: CSVEVSQTYEQYF. The CDR3 region has the DNA TGCAGCGTTGAAGTCTCTCAGACCTACGAGCAGTACTTC.